One sample yielded the 10 T cell receptor beta chains listed below, sequenced in a study of OX40 agonist ivuxolimab in advanced cancers. Here immunoSEQ multiplex PCR was the method, and the copy in TCRdb shows in-frame clones only, minus some. The table lists some 60,000 clones, roughly 84% of them singletons, with 2% to 2.5% in the top ten. The sample was CD4+ or CD8+ T cells sorted from blood, taken in a trial of the OX40 agonist ivuxolimab. The receptor set was obtained from an adult with an advanced solid tumor such as melanoma, head and neck, liver or kidney cancer.

This chain connects TRBV4-1 to TRBJ2-2; TRBD1 matches at 7 bases. Trimming removed 1 base from V and 5 bases from J; junction bases left unmatched: 4. In germline, CDR1 is MGHRA, CDR2 YSYEKL. This CDR3 has 15 residues. The CDR3 bases are TGCGCCAGCAGCCAAGTGGACAGGACTACCGGGGAGCTGTTTTTT. It codes for CASSQVDRTTGELFF.

The chain carries TRBV10-3 and TRBJ1-1; TRBD1 is a possible D gene (6 bases). Germline CDR1 ENHRY, CDR2 SYGVKD. V lost 0 bases, J lost 1 base, and 21 bases lay in between. The CDR3 contains 19 residues. CDR3: CAISESTQVTGLRNTEAFF. The CDR3 DNA reads TGTGCCATCAGTGAGTCGACTCAGGTGACAGGCCTAAGGAACACTGAAGCTTTCTTT.

The chain combines TRBV30 with TRBJ1-3; D gene ambiguous. Germline V gives CDR1 GTSNPN, CDR2 SVGIG (reference sequence). The CDR3 loop spans 13 amino acids. The V gene lost 2 bases and the J gene lost 0 bases, with 5 bases spanning the gap. The CDR3 DNA is TGTGCCTGGAGTCCGGTCTCTGGAAACACCATATATTTT. Its translation: CAWSPVSGNTIYF. The variable domain in full, completed from reference TRBV30 and TRBJ1-3, reads SQTIHQWPATLVQPVGSPLSLECTVEGTSNPNLYWYRQAAGRGLQLLFYSVGIGQISSEVPQNLSASRPQDRQFILSSKKLLLSDSGFYLCAWSPVSGNTIYFGEGSWLTVV.

CDR3 nucleotide sequence: TGTGCCAGCAGCACTAGACAGGGAGGGAATTCACCCCTCCACTTT. Translating gives CASSTRQGGNSPLHF. The J gene is TRBJ1-6, the V gene TRBV5-8; 7 nucleotides line up with TRBD1. The V segment lost 4 bases and the J segment 7 bases; nucleotides outside the gene matches: 8. CDR1 and CDR2 from the germline V gene are SGHTS and YDEGEE. The CDR3 is made up of 15 amino acids.

This sequence joins TRBV6-6 and TRBJ1-2; no clear D. CDR3 length: 15 amino acids. Between the trimmed V and J ends, which lost 0 bases and 8 bases, there was a span of 16 bases. CDR1 is MNHNY, CDR2 SVGAGI, per germline (reference sequence). The DNA of the CDR3 is TGTGCCAGCAGTTACTCGGGCCCGGCCCGGTTCGGCTACACCTTC. Residues: CASSYSGPARFGYTF.

The V and J genes are TRBV6-1 and TRBJ1-1; D is unclear. This CDR3 contains 13 residues. The V gene lost 8 bases and the J gene lost 0 bases, with 10 bases spanning the gap. In germline, CDR1 is MNHNS, CDR2 SASEGT. The CDR3: CASDWMVNTEAFF. CDR3 in DNA: TGTGCCAGCGATTGGATGGTGAACACTGAAGCTTTCTTT.

The V call is TRBV28, the J call TRBJ1-4; tentative D call: TRBD1 (5 bases). From germline, CDR1 is MDHEN and CDR2 SYDVKM. V was cut by 5 bases and J by 8 bases, with 21 bases left in between. The CDR3 sequence is 16 residues long. The CDR3 is CASSSRDHRSREKLFF. DNA of the CDR3: TGTGCCAGCAGTAGCCGGGACCATCGTTCCCGCGAAAAACTGTTTTTT.

V usage is TRBV5-5 and J usage is TRBJ2-5; D is uncertain. This CDR3 is built from 14 residues. Trimming took 4 bases from V and 0 from J, leaving 10 bases between them. Germline CDR1 and CDR2: SGHKS and YYEKEE (reference sequence). In DNA, the CDR3 is TGTGCCAGCAGCCCGACGATGAACCAAGAGACCCAGTACTTC. Its protein is CASSPTMNQETQYF.

The V gene is TRBV5-4, the J gene TRBJ2-7; D remains ambiguous. CDR1 and CDR2 (germline): SGHNT, YYREEE (reference sequence). V lost 2 bases and J lost 0, with 6 bases in between. The CDR3 loop spans 13 amino acids. The chain's CDR3 is CASSFGNSYEQYF. The CDR3 region has the DNA TGTGCCAGCAGCTTTGGCAACTCCTACGAGCAGTACTTC. Variable domain in full (rest from reference TRBV5-4 and TRBJ2-7): ETGVTQSPTHLIKTRGQQVTLRCSSQSGHNTVSWYQQALGQGPQFIFQYYREEENGRGNFPPRFSGLQFPNYSSELNVNALELDDSALYLCASSFGNSYEQYFGPGTRLTVT.

This chain joins TRBV5-1 and TRBJ2-3, with 16 bases that match TRBD2. CDR1 SGHRS and CDR2 YFSETQ come from the germline V gene. V lost 5 bases and J lost 2; bases outside the gene matches: 11. The CDR3 totals 19 residues. The DNA of the CDR3 is TGCGCCAGCAGACCCTCCGGGACTAGCGGGAGGGCCCTCACAGATACGCAGTATTTT. It translates to CASRPSGTSGRALTDTQYF.